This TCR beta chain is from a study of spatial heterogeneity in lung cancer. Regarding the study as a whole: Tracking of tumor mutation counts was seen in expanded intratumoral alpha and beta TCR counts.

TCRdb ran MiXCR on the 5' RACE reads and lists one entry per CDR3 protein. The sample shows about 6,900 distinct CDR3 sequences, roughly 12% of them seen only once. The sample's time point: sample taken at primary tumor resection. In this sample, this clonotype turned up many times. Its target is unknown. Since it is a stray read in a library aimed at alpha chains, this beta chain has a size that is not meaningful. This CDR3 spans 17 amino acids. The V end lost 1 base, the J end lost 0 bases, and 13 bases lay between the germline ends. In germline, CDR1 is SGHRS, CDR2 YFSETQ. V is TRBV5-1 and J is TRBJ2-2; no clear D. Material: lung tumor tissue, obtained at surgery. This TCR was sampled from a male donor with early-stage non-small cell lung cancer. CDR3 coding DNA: TGCGCCAGCAGCTTGTCTGTCCCTGGATCGAACACCGGGGAGCTGTTTTTT. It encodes CASSLSVPGSNTGELFF. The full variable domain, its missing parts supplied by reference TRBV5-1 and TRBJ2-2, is KAGVTQTPRYLIKTRGQQVTLSCSPISGHRSVSWYQQTPGQGLQFLFEYFSETQRNKGNFPGRFSGRQFSNSRSEMNVSTLELGDSALYLCASSLSVPGSNTGELFFGEGSRLTVL.